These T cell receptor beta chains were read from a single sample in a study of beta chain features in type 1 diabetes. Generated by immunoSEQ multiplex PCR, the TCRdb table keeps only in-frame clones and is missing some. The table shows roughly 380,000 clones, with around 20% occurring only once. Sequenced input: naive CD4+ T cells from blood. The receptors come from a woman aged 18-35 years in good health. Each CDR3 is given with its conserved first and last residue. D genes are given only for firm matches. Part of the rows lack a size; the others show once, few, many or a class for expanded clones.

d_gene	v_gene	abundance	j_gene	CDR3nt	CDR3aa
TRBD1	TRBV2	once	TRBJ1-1	TGTGCCAGTTCCGGGACAGCCGCCCGGGGAGCTTTCTTT	CASSGTAARGAFF
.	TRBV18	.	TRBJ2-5	TGTGCCAGCTCACAGGGCTTTTCGACGGGGGAGACCCAGTACTTC	CASSQGFSTGETQYF
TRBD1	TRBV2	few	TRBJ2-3	TGTGCCAGCAGTGGGGACAGGGGTGCAGATACGCAGTATTTT	CASSGDRGADTQYF
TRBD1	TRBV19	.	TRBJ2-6	TGTGCCAGTAGCCCCGGACAGGGACCAATAGGGGCCAACGTCCTGACTTTC	CASSPGQGPIGANVLTF
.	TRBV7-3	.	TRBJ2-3	TGTGCCAGCTCCTCGGGAGCAGATACGCAGTATTTT	CASSSGADTQYF
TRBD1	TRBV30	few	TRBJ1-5	TGTGCCTGCACCGGGACAGACAATCAGCCCCAGCATTTT	CACTGTDNQPQHF
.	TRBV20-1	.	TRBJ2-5	TGCAGTTCCAACAGGGCGGAGACCCAGTACTTC	CSSNRAETQYF
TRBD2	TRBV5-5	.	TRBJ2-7	TGTGCCAGCAGCTTGGCTACTAGCGTCTACGAGCAGTACTTC	CASSLATSVYEQYF
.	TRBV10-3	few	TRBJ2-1	TGTGCCATCAGCCAATCGACGGGTACCTACAATGAGCAGTTCTTC	CAISQSTGTYNEQFF
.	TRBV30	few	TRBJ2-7	TGTGCCTGGAGCCTGGGCGGGATCCCTTCCTACGAGCAGTACTTC	CAWSLGGIPSYEQYF
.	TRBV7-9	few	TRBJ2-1	TGTGCCAGCAGCTTGACAGGTTCCTACAATGAGCAGTTCTTC	CASSLTGSYNEQFF
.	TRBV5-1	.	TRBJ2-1	TGCGCCAGCAGCCCGACCCCAGGGTGGGATGAGCAGTTCTTC	CASSPTPGWDEQFF
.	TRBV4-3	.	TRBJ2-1	TGCGCCAGCAGCCAAAGGGTAGGGGTCGGCGAGCAGTTCTTC	CASSQRVGVGEQFF
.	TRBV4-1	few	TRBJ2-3	TGCGCCAGCAGCCTCCGCGCGGCGCTTGAAGATACGCAGTATTTT	CASSLRAALEDTQYF
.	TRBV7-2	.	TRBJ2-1	TGTGCCAGCAGGAAGAGTGCGGTCCCGCCCTACAATGAGCAGTTCTTC	CASRKSAVPPYNEQFF
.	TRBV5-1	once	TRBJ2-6	TGCGCCAGCAGCTTGGTCTTAAGGGGCTCTGGGGCCAACGTCCTGACTTTC	CASSLVLRGSGANVLTF
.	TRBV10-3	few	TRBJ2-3	TGTGCCATCAGCCCGGAGACAGATACGCAGTATTTT	CAISPETDTQYF
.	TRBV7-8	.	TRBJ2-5	TGTGCCAGCAGCTTGAGCTTAAAAGAGACCCAGTACTTC	CASSLSLKETQYF
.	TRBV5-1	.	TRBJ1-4	TGCGCCAGCAGCTTATCGGGGGATAATGAAAAACTGTTTTTT	CASSLSGDNEKLFF
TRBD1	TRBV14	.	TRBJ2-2	TGTGCCAGCAGCCAATTACCGGGACAGGGAGACACCGGGGAGCTGTTTTTT	CASSQLPGQGDTGELFF
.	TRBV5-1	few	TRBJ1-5	TGCGCCAGCAGTCCCCTTGGCAATCAGCCCCAGCATTTT	CASSPLGNQPQHF
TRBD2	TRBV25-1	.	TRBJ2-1	TGTGCCAGCAGTGAATCAGGCGGGAGGGTTTACAATGAGCAGTTCTTC	CASSESGGRVYNEQFF
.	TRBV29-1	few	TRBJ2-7	TGCAGCGTTGTTGTACAGGGCTACGAGCAGTACTTC	CSVVVQGYEQYF
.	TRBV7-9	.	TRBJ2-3	TGTGCCAGCAGCTTGGCAACAGGGCGAGCAGATACGCAGTATTTT	CASSLATGRADTQYF
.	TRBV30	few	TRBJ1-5	TGTGCCTGGAGTGTGGGGCGTTATCAGCCCCAGCATTTT	CAWSVGRYQPQHF
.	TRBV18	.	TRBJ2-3	TGTGCCAGCTCTCCCCCTAGCACAGATACGCAGTATTTT	CASSPPSTDTQYF
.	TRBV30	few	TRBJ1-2	TGTGCCTGGAGTGTATTAGGGCAGGGGTATGGCTACACCTTC	CAWSVLGQGYGYTF
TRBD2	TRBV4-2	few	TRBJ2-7	TGTGCCAGCAGCCAAGATACCCCTAGCGGGGGGGCCTACGAGCAGTACTTC	CASSQDTPSGGAYEQYF
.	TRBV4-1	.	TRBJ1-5	TGCGCCAGCAGCCAGTATAGGGGCAAGAGCAATCAGCCCCAGCATTTT	CASSQYRGKSNQPQHF
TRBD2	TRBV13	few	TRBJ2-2	TGTGCCAGCAGCCTACTAGCGGGAGGGCTTTACACCGGGGAGCTGTTTTTT	CASSLLAGGLYTGELFF
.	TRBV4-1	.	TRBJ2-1	TGCGCCAGCAGCCGTTTCGGGAGCTCCTACAATGAGCAGTTCTTC	CASSRFGSSYNEQFF
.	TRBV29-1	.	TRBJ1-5	TGCAGCGTAGGACACCTGGGGCAGCCCCAGCATTTT	CSVGHLGQPQHF
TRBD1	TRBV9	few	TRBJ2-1	TGTGCCAGCAGCCTGGGACAGGACAATGAGCAGTTCTTC	CASSLGQDNEQFF
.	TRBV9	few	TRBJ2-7	TGTGCCAGCAGCGAGGGGGTTTCCTACGAGCAGTACTTC	CASSEGVSYEQYF
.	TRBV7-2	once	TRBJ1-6	TGTGCCAGCAGCTTAACAGGGTCGTATAATTCACCCCTCCACTTT	CASSLTGSYNSPLHF
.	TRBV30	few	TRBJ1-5	TGTGCCTGGAGTCCGGGGGGCAATCAGCCCCAGCATTTT	CAWSPGGNQPQHF
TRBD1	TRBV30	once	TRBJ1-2	TGTGCCTGGAGCGGGACAGCCTTGTATCAGGGCTACACCTTC	CAWSGTALYQGYTF
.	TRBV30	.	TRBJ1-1	TGTGCCTGGAGTGTACAGGGTCGTCGAGGGACTGAAGCTTTCTTT	CAWSVQGRRGTEAFF
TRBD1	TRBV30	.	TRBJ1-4	TGTGCCTGGAGTGCCGGACAGGGTCTCGAAAAACTGTTTTTT	CAWSAGQGLEKLFF
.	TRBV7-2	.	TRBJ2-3	TGTGCCAGCAGCTTGGTGGAGGCGCAGTATTTT	CASSLVEAQYF
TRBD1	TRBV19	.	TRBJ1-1	TGTGCCAGTAGGGACAGGGGGGGAAACACTGAAGCTTTCTTT	CASRDRGGNTEAFF
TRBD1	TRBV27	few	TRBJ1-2	TGTGCCAGCAGTATCCGGACAGGGGTTGGGTATGGCTACACCTTC	CASSIRTGVGYGYTF
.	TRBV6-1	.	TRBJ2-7	TGTGCCAGCAGTGAAGTGGCGCCTGGGCTCGAGCAGTACTTC	CASSEVAPGLEQYF
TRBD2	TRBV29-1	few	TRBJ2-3	TGCAGCGTTGCGGGAGGTACAGGCACAGATACGCAGTATTTT	CSVAGGTGTDTQYF
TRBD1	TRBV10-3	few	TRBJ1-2	TGTGCCTCCGGAGGGACAGAGAACTATGGCTACACCTTC	CASGGTENYGYTF